Below are 10 T cell receptor beta chains sequenced from a single sample in a study of post-analysis software for immune sequencing data. Their recognized antigens are unknown. Study-wide findings and caveats: Five TRBV segments, including TRBV5-6, TRBV5-1 and TRBV20-1, were more frequent in patients than controls.

Incorporated into the TCR beta cDNA libraries were unique molecular identifiers, which served to reduce PCR and sequencing biases. TCRdb passed the PCR reads through MiXCR, listing each CDR3 protein once. Found here are about 430,000 distinct CDR3 sequences, 30% to 45% of them singletons; the top ten hold 6% to 9%. Sequenced material: blood. The receptor set was obtained from a girl under 10 years old with multiple sclerosis.

This clonotype was observed a handful of times. The V call is TRBV20-1, the J call TRBJ1-2; D not resolved. The V end was cut by 6 bases, the J end by 2 bases, with 13 bases between. From germline, CDR1 is DFQATT and CDR2 SNEGSKA (reference sequence). The CDR3 is 13 residues long. The CDR3 coding sequence is TGCAGTGCCAGGTCCTCCGTAAACTATGGCTACACCTTC. Translation: CSARSSVNYGYTF.

This clonotype was observed a handful of times. The CDR3 sequence is CASSFGLWTGSHEQYF. The CDR3 DNA reads as TGTGCCAGCAGTTTTGGCCTATGGACAGGGAGCCACGAGCAGTACTTC. The chain joins TRBV12-3 or TRBV12-4 to TRBJ2-7, with 8 nucleotides matching TRBD1. V was clipped by 3 bases and J by 5 bases; unmatched bases: 12. There are 16 residues in the CDR3.

In this sample, this clonotype turned up a few times. The chain is built from TRBV15 and TRBJ2-1; weak D call: TRBD1 (5 bases). The V end was cut by 0 bases, the J end by 0 bases, with 6 bases between. The CDR3 contains 15 residues. Germline V gene sequence: CDR1 LNHNV, CDR2 YYDKDF (reference sequence). CDR3 loop: CATSRDRGSYNEQFF. CDR3 in DNA: TGTGCCACCAGCAGAGATAGGGGCTCCTACAATGAGCAGTTCTTC.

The chain couples TRBV11-2 to TRBJ2-6; D gene unclear. This CDR3 comprises 20 residues. The V gene lost 3 bases and the J gene lost 1 base, with 22 bases spanning the gap. Per the germline V gene, CDR1 is SGHAT and CDR2 is FQNNGV. The CDR3 DNA is TGTGCCAGCAGCTTGTTTCCCGGCTTAGTCCCCTGTTCTGGGGCCAACGTCCTGACTTTC. It is translated as CASSLFPGLVPCSGANVLTF.

The V call is TRBV7-2, the J call TRBJ1-2; 9 bases map to TRBD1. Germline V gene data show CDR1 as SGHTA and CDR2 as FQGNSA. V shed 5 bases, J shed 5 bases, and the junction held 6 bases outside the gene matches. This CDR3 region has 14 residues. CDR3 sequence (DNA): TGTGCCAGCAGCCCCTGGACAGGGGATTATGGCTACACCTTC. Its translation: CASSPWTGDYGYTF.

The chain is built from TRBV20-1 and TRBJ2-3; D assignment may be TRBD1 or TRBD2 (5 bases each). The ends were cut back, 8 bases at V and 6 bases at J, with 12 bases in the middle. From germline, CDR1 is DFQATT and CDR2 SNEGSKA (reference sequence). The CDR3 has 11 amino acids. DNA for the CDR3: TGCAGTTCCATCCGGGGCGATACGCAGTATTTT. Translating it yields CSSIRGDTQYF.

The rearrangement joins TRBV11-2 to TRBJ2-5; TRBD1 or TRBD2 may be the D gene (5 bases each). The DNA matches TRBJ2-7 better at its end, which makes the J call doubtful. Germline V lookup: CDR1 SGHAT, CDR2 FQNNGV. The CDR3 contains 13 residues. Here the CDR3 DNA reads TGTGCCAGCAGCTTAGGGGGGAGCTGCGAGCAGTACTTC. It encodes CASSLGGSCEQYF.

This clonotype was counted between two and nine times. The chain joins TRBV6-1 to TRBJ2-3; unclear D gene. CDR1 is MNHNS and CDR2 is SASEGT in the germline V gene. With 1 base removed from V and 4 bases from J, the gap between germline ends came to 9 bases. This CDR3 is 14 amino acids long. The CDR3 protein is CASSEVRFSDTQYF. The CDR3 nucleotides are TGTGCCAGCAGTGAAGTCCGGTTTTCAGATACGCAGTATTTT.

The genes are TRBV4-3 and TRBJ2-7; TRBD2 matches at 7 bases. Germline lookup yields CDR1 LGHNA and CDR2 YSLEER. The CDR3 is 15 residues long. V shed 0 bases, J shed 0 bases, and the junction held 2 bases outside the gene matches. This CDR3 is CASSQEPSGSYEQYF. In nucleotides, the CDR3 is TGCGCCAGCAGCCAAGAGCCTAGCGGCTCCTACGAGCAGTACTTC.

The chain is built from TRBV20-1 and TRBJ1-2; 10 positions match TRBD1. The CDR3 sequence is 14 residues long. Germline V gene lookup returns CDR1 DFQATT and CDR2 SNEGSKA (reference sequence). The ends lost 5 bases at V and 2 bases at J; junction bases unmatched: 5. The DNA for the CDR3 is TGCAGTGCTGGCAAGACAGGGGGCAACTATGGCTACACCTTC. Translating gives CSAGKTGGNYGYTF.